Described below is a single T cell receptor (beta chain) sequence and its context. Its antigen is unidentified. The source of the sample is a study of quantifying T cell responses using KT2 cells. Overall study context: RNA was reverse transcribed with TCR alpha and beta constant-region primers.

KT2, a clone with a known TCR, was spiked into unfractionated PBMC. An oligo carrying a UMI was ligated to the cDNA 3' end. First-round PCR used three to five cycles and beta primers RC1.1 and RC1.2 covering TRBC1 and TRBC2. Using its own MiXCR run on the UMI-ligation and nested PCR reads, TCRdb lists one record per CDR3 protein. The sample records 40,000 to 50,000 distinct CDR3 sequences, about a sixth being singletons. Study outcomes and limitations: Detection of KT2 sequences held at the lowest tested level, about one cell per 100,000 PBMC.

V was shortened by 5 bases and J by 5 bases, with 10 bases between the two germline ends. This CDR3 spans 13 amino acids. Looked up from germline, CDR1 is MNHEY and CDR2 is SVGAGI. The sequencing sample was made of PBMCs spiked with cells of the T cell clone KT2. V usage is TRBV6-5 and J usage is TRBJ1-5; unclear D gene. The sequence was collected from a human donor. The CDR3 DNA sequence: TGTGCCAGCAGTAAGTTTCGCGATCAGCCCCAGCATTTT. The encoded protein is CASSKFRDQPQHF.